The 29 T cell receptor beta chains below were found in one sample sequenced in a study of T cell repertoires in cytomegalovirus infection. Via MiXCR, TCRdb re-called the reads, giving one row per CDR3 protein. The data show roughly 760,000 distinct CDR3 sequences, roughly a third seen once. Sequenced material: PBMCs. The receptors stem from a human donor in good health (CMV status not recorded). Some clones in this sample may be carry-over from other donors' samples.

The rearrangement links TRBV15 to TRBJ1-5, with a tentative D call TRBD1 (6 bases). Germline-derived CDR1 and CDR2 are LNHNV and YYDKDF (reference sequence). V was clipped by 4 bases and J by 2 bases, with 18 bases between them. CDR3 length equals 17 residues. This CDR3 reads CATSTSRTARGNQPQHF. CDR3 DNA: TGTGCCACCAGCACCTCTCGGACAGCCAGAGGCAATCAGCCCCAGCATTTT.

The chain is built from TRBV5-1 and TRBJ2-7; no clear D. This CDR3 has 14 amino acids. V lost 0 bases, J lost 5 bases, and 12 bases lay in between. Germline CDR1 reads SGHRS; CDR2 reads YFSETQ. Here the CDR3 DNA reads TGCGCCAGCAGCTTGGCATCGGCCCGGAACGAGCAGTACTTC. Its protein is CASSLASARNEQYF.

A few counts support this clonotype. The J gene is TRBJ2-1, the V gene TRBV29-1; no reliable D call. The CDR3 is made up of 15 amino acids. CDR1 is SQVTM and CDR2 is ANQGSEA in the germline V gene. V lost 4 bases and J lost 0, with 13 bases in between. The CDR3 reads CSVARVESSYNEQFF. The DNA for the CDR3 is TGCAGCGTTGCTAGGGTCGAAAGCTCCTACAATGAGCAGTTCTTC.

The chain employs TRBV5-1 and TRBJ2-7; D gene uncertain. From germline, CDR1 is SGHRS and CDR2 YFSETQ. Trimming pared 5 bases from V and 0 bases from J, leaving 15 bases between. The CDR3 runs 15 residues. The CDR3 region has the DNA TGCGCCAGCAGTCTTTTGGGCGGTAACTCCTACGAGCAGTACTTC. This translates into CASSLLGGNSYEQYF.

This clonotype showed up just a few times. The chain's CDR3 is CASSQPGQSLISNQPQHF. The DNA for the CDR3 is TGTGCCAGCAGTCAACCGGGACAGAGTTTGATTAGCAATCAGCCCCAGCATTTT. The chain links TRBV28 to TRBJ1-5; TRBD1 matches at 7 bases. Germline CDR1 reads MDHEN; CDR2 reads SYDVKM. V lost 5 bases and J lost 0; bases outside the gene matches: 13. The CDR3 is 18 residues long. Full variable domain (rest looked up from reference TRBV28 and TRBJ1-5): DVKVTQSSRYLVKRTGEKVFLECVQDMDHENMFWYRQDPGLGLRLIYFSYDVKMKEKGDIPEGYSVSREKKERFSLILESASTNQTSMYLCASSQPGQSLISNQPQHFGDGTRLSIL.

Concerning this clonotype itself: The junction and the germline gene differ at one end; a read error may be behind it. The chain is built from TRBV5-1 and TRBJ1-2; D is perhaps TRBD1 (5 bases). The CDR3 has 13 amino acids. CDR1 is SGHRS, CDR2 YFSETQ, per germline. This chain's CDR3 is CASRLAGTDGYTF. Here the CDR3 DNA reads TGCGCCAGCAGGTTGGCCGGGACGGATGGCTACACCTTC.

This clonotype was seen once. One end of the junction is discordant with germline, which a read error may explain. This chain links TRBV5-1 with TRBJ2-2; D is undetermined. Looked up from germline, CDR1 is SGHRS and CDR2 is YFSETQ. This CDR3 is built from 15 residues. The CDR3 DNA is TGCGCCAGCAGCTCTGGACGGATGAACCCCGGGGAGCTGTTTTTT. Protein product: CASSSGRMNPGELFF.

This clonotype has just one count. The chain has TRBV29-1 and TRBJ1-1; 7 nucleotides align to TRBD1. The CDR3 runs 12 residues. Germline values: CDR1 SQVTM, CDR2 ANQGSEA. The V gene end was trimmed by 7 bases and the J gene end by 4 bases; junction bases not matched to a gene: 6. CDR3 nucleotides: TGCAGCGGTCAGGCAGGGGGCACTGAAGCTTTCTTT. Translating gives CSGQAGGTEAFF.

Points on this clonotype: The junction departs from germline at one end; a sequencing error may be responsible. The rearrangement joins TRBV27 to TRBJ1-2; no clear D gene. The length of the CDR3 is 14 residues. Germline lookup yields CDR1 MNHEY and CDR2 SMNVEV (reference sequence). Here the CDR3 reads CASRREGRVYGYTF. In DNA, the CDR3 is TGTGCCAGCCGTCGAGAAGGACGGGTCTATGGCTACACATTC.

This clonotype was seen only a few times. The rearrangement joins TRBV2 to TRBJ1-2; D ambiguous. The germline V gene encodes CDR1 SNHLY and CDR2 FYNNEI. Trimming removed 8 bases from V and 1 base from J, with 5 bases in between. The CDR3 is 11 residues long. The CDR3 here is CASPRNYGYTF. CDR3 in DNA: TGTGCCAGCCCCCGTAACTATGGCTACACCTTC.

The gene calls are TRBV11-2 and TRBJ2-7; D might be TRBD2 (6 bases). Germline-derived CDR1 and CDR2 are SGHAT and FQNNGV. The CDR3 has 15 amino acids. The V gene lost 4 bases and the J gene lost 3 bases, with 16 bases spanning the gap. The CDR3 here is CASSWDPGDIYEQYF. For the CDR3, the DNA is TGTGCCAGCAGCTGGGATCCGGGGGATATCTACGAGCAGTACTTC.

V and J are TRBV28 and TRBJ2-7, with 7 bases aligning to TRBD1. CDR3 size: 14 residues. The V and J ends lost 1 base and 5 bases, in that order; junction bases with no gene match: 5. Per the germline V gene, CDR1 is MDHEN and CDR2 is SYDVKM. CDR3 DNA sequence: TGTGCCAGCAGTTTATTAGGGCAGGGGGACGAGCAGTACTTC. Translation gives CASSLLGQGDEQYF.

Only a few counts were recorded for this clonotype. The chain is built from TRBV28 and TRBJ1-2; maybe TRBD1 (6 bases). Germline V gene lookup returns CDR1 MDHEN and CDR2 SYDVKM. The CDR3 length is 13 residues. The V end was cut by 6 bases, the J end by 4 bases, with 12 bases between. As DNA, the CDR3 is TGTGCCAGCAGCCGGACAGCTCTCTATGGCTACACCTTC. Amino acids: CASSRTALYGYTF.

The genes are TRBV6-2 or TRBV6-3 and TRBJ2-5, with TRBD1 matching 7 bases. This CDR3 is built from 18 residues. CDR1 and CDR2 (germline): MNHEY, SVGEGT. Unmatched junction bases numbered 14, after V lost 4 bases and J lost 0 bases. CDR3 DNA: TGTGCCAGCAGTTTCACACCGGGACAGCCAGTTTACCAAGAGACCCAGTACTTC. Its protein is CASSFTPGQPVYQETQYF.

This clonotype was counted only a few times. The chain recombines TRBV12-3 or TRBV12-4 with TRBJ1-5, with D possibly TRBD1 on 6 matching bases. This CDR3 region has 18 residues. Trimming left V 8 bases short and J 0 bases short, with 23 bases between. The CDR3: CASAPRGTYGSSNQPQHF. The CDR3 DNA sequence: TGTGCCAGCGCCCCGAGGGGGACTTACGGGTCTAGCAATCAGCCCCAGCATTTT.

The CDR3 region is CASSLVGTRRGDNEQFF. The CDR3 DNA follows: TGTGCCAGCAGCTTGGTAGGGACGCGCCGGGGGGACAATGAGCAGTTCTTC. The chain employs TRBV7-2 and TRBJ2-1; TRBD2 agrees at 7 bases. Per germline, CDR1 SGHTA and CDR2 FQGNSA. V lost 3 bases to trimming and J lost 5 bases; unmatched junction nucleotides: 13. The CDR3 contains 17 residues.

The rearrangement joins TRBV19 to TRBJ2-1; possible D gene TRBD1, 5 bases. Trimming pared 7 bases from V and 3 bases from J, leaving 19 bases between. The CDR3 is 16 residues long. Per germline, CDR1 LNHDA and CDR2 SQIVND (reference sequence). CDR3: CASTPWGNAYYNEQFF. The DNA of the CDR3 is TGTGCCAGTACCCCATGGGGCAACGCTTACTACAATGAGCAGTTCTTC.

This clonotype was observed a handful of times. The chain combines TRBV7-6 with TRBJ2-2; TRBD2 matches 13 bases. The J segment lost 6 bases and the V segment lost 5 bases, leaving 9 bases of the junction unmatched. From germline, CDR1 is SGHVS and CDR2 FNYEAQ. The CDR3 has 17 amino acids. The CDR3 region is CASSQRGLAGVSGELFF. CDR3 in DNA: TGTGCCAGCAGCCAACGAGGACTAGCGGGAGTTTCCGGGGAGCTGTTTTTT.

There are a few counts of this clonotype. V usage is TRBV28 and J usage is TRBJ2-7; 9 nucleotides agree with TRBD1. Germline loops: CDR1 MDHEN, CDR2 SYDVKM. The CDR3 contains 18 residues. V lost 6 bases, J lost 5 bases, and 20 bases stayed unmatched. CDR3 sequence reads: CASSSSRRPGQGLNEQYF. DNA for the CDR3: TGTGCCAGCAGCTCTTCACGCCGACCGGGACAGGGATTGAACGAGCAGTACTTC.

This clonotype has at least ten counts. The chain is built from TRBV7-2 and TRBJ2-7, with no clear D. The CDR3 sequence is 12 residues long. The V and J ends lost 5 bases and 5 bases respectively, with 10 bases between them. CDR1 and CDR2 (germline): SGHTA, FQGNSA. The CDR3 here is CASSPPSHEQYF. The DNA for the CDR3 is TGTGCCAGCAGCCCACCTTCCCACGAGCAGTACTTC.

The rearrangement uses TRBV27 and TRBJ1-6, with 7 bases fitting TRBD1. Trimming removed 6 bases from V and 7 bases from J; junction bases left unmatched: 9. This CDR3 has 15 amino acids. CDR1 and CDR2 from the germline V gene are MNHEY and SMNVEV (reference sequence). This CDR3 reads CASRGTGTANSPLHF. For the CDR3, the DNA is TGTGCCAGCAGGGGAACCGGGACAGCGAATTCACCCCTCCACTTT.

This chain joins TRBV13 and TRBJ2-1, with D tentatively TRBD1 (6 bases). The V end was cut by 3 bases, the J end by 10 bases, with 7 bases between. Looked up from germline, CDR1 is PRHDT and CDR2 is FYEKMQ (reference sequence). There are 11 residues in the CDR3. The CDR3 loop is CASSFDREQFF. The CDR3 DNA reads as TGTGCCAGCAGCTTTGACAGGGAGCAGTTCTTC. The complete variable domain, with remaining parts taken from reference TRBV13 and TRBJ2-1, reads AAGVIQSPRHLIKEKRETATLKCYPIPRHDTVYWYQQGPGQDPQFLISFYEKMQSDKGSIPDRFSAQQFSDYHSELNMSSLELGDSALYFCASSFDREQFFGPGTRLTVL.

This clonotype was picked up a small number of times. The chain joins TRBV7-8 to TRBJ2-3, with a possible D match to TRBD1 (6 bases). There are 15 residues in the CDR3. Germline assignment: CDR1 SGHVS and CDR2 FQNEAQ. V was clipped by 5 bases and J by 0 bases, with 12 bases between them. The CDR3 reads CASSDRTASTDTQYF. The CDR3 bases are TGTGCCAGCAGCGACAGGACAGCTAGCACAGATACGCAGTATTTT.

This clonotype was recorded a few times. The chain combines TRBV5-1 with TRBJ1-5; a possible D gene is TRBD1 (5 bases). The ends were cut back, 2 bases at V and 7 bases at J, with 13 bases in the middle. The germline CDR1 and CDR2 sequences are SGHRS and YFSETQ. The CDR3 has 14 residues. The CDR3 spells CASSFRSGDQPQHF. CDR3 nucleotide sequence: TGCGCCAGCAGCTTTAGGTCGGGGGACCAGCCCCAGCATTTT.

On this clonotype: A much more abundant neighbour one base away suggests this may be a read error. The V and J genes are TRBV7-8 and TRBJ2-7; TRBD2 matches at 10 bases. This CDR3 comprises 16 residues. Germline V gene sequence: CDR1 SGHVS, CDR2 FQNEAQ. V gave up 5 bases and J gave up 1 base; unmatched junction bases: 8. DNA for the CDR3: TGTGCCAGCAGCATAGGTCCTAGCGGGAGTTCCTACGAGCAGTACTTC. Residues: CASSIGPSGSSYEQYF.

The genes are TRBV7-3 and TRBJ2-1, with TRBD2 identical over 7 bases. The junction had 10 bases not matched to a gene; V was cut back by 0 bases and J by 5 bases. Germline V gene data show CDR1 as SGHTA and CDR2 as FQGTGA. The CDR3 covers 17 residues. DNA for the CDR3: TGTGCCAGCAGCTTAACCGCGACTAAAGGGAGGGACAATGAGCAGTTCTTC. Translation: CASSLTATKGRDNEQFF.

This clonotype was seen at least ten times. A read error may produce the germline difference seen at one junction end. The rearrangement joins TRBV12-3 or TRBV12-4 to TRBJ1-5; D possibly corresponds to TRBD1 (6 bases). The CDR3 runs to 13 residues. The DNA of the CDR3 is TGTGCCAGCAGCTTAGGGGGGGATCAGCCCCAGCATTTT. Residues: CASSLGGDQPQHF.

Only a few counts were recorded for this clonotype. J is TRBJ2-1 and V is TRBV24-1, with a possible D match to TRBD2 (6 bases). V shed 3 bases and J shed 4 bases, with 15 bases lying between them. The length of the CDR3 is 16 residues. Germline lookup yields CDR1 KGHDR and CDR2 SFDVKD. The DNA of the CDR3 is TGTGCCACCAGTGATGCCGGGACTTCCAATTACAATGAGCAGTTCTTC. Protein product: CATSDAGTSNYNEQFF.

V usage is TRBV23-1 and J usage is TRBJ1-4, with 8 nucleotides matching TRBD1. TRBV23-1 counts as an open reading frame of uncertain function. This CDR3 spans 16 amino acids. V shed 3 bases and J 3 bases; nucleotides not matched to a gene: 6. CDR3: CASSHFDRGANEKLFF. DNA of the CDR3: TGCGCCAGCAGTCACTTCGACAGGGGTGCTAATGAAAAACTGTTTTTT.